One and the same sample provided the 8 T cell receptor beta chains below, sequenced in a study of T cells in Graves' hyperthyroidism and ophthalmopathy (dated by TCRdb to 2018 to 2020). Libraries were constructed by multiplex PCR. Sequencer: Illumina HiSeq 2000. The TCR beta CDR3 regions were amplified from the RNA transcripts. For the first round of RT-PCR on the TCR CDR3, the HTBI primer set was used together with the Qiagen OneStep RT-PCR kit. Starting from the raw public reads, TCRdb applied fastp trimming at Q25, assembled clones with MiXCR and retained in-frame beta chains. One record per CDR3 amino acid sequence lists the most common genes and DNA. This sample lists around 350,000 distinct CDR3 sequences; approximately 14% were detected once. The biggest ten clones account for approximately 30% of the sample. Sequencing was carried out using blood. The receptor source for this set is a woman between 18 and 30 years old with Graves' hyperthyroidism that later progressed to Graves' ophthalmopathy.

This clonotype showed up many times. The rearrangement uses TRBV5-1 and TRBJ1-1; the D is unclear. The V gene lost 0 bases and the J gene lost 5 bases, with 11 bases spanning the gap. Germline V gives CDR1 SGHRS, CDR2 YFSETQ. The CDR3 is 14 amino acids. The CDR3 spells CASSLGHLRTEAFF. In DNA form, the CDR3 reads TGCGCCAGCAGCTTGGGACATCTTAGGACTGAAGCTTTCTTT.

This clonotype appeared many times. The gene calls are TRBV6-5 and TRBJ2-7; 10 bases match TRBD2. The CDR3 is 16 amino acids. V gave up 0 bases and J gave up 2 bases; unmatched junction bases: 4. Germline lookup yields CDR1 MNHEY and CDR2 SVGAGI. The DNA of the CDR3 is TGTGCCAGCAGTTACTCCGGGACTAGCGTCACCTACGAGCAGTACTTC. Amino acids: CASSYSGTSVTYEQYF.

This rearrangement joins TRBV28 to TRBJ2-2, with 8 bases aligning to TRBD2. The J segment lost 2 bases and the V segment lost 8 bases, leaving 13 bases of the junction unmatched. Germline CDR1 is MDHEN and CDR2 is SYDVKM. There are 17 residues in the CDR3. CDR3 sequence: CASQISAGGGNTGELFF. CDR3 in DNA: TGTGCCAGCCAAATCTCCGCGGGGGGCGGAAACACCGGGGAGCTGTTTTTT.

This clonotype came up a few times. V is TRBV18 and J is TRBJ1-4; D unclear. Trimming pared 0 bases from V and 0 bases from J, leaving 8 bases between. Germline V gene sequence: CDR1 KGHSH, CDR2 LQKENI. The CDR3 is 16 amino acids. CDR3 region: CASSPPSGATNEKLFF. CDR3 bases: TGTGCCAGCTCACCACCGTCAGGAGCAACTAATGAAAAACTGTTTTTT.

This clonotype has only a few counts. The V and J genes are TRBV14 and TRBJ2-7; 8 nucleotides line up with TRBD2. Losses at the gene ends were 3 bases for V and 1 base for J; bases not matched to a gene: 11. Germline loops: CDR1 SGHDN, CDR2 FVKESK. The CDR3 is made up of 17 amino acids. The chain's CDR3 is CASSHPARGLGSYEQYF. The CDR3, as DNA: TGTGCCAGCAGCCACCCCGCGCGGGGACTAGGGTCCTACGAGCAGTACTTC. Drawing the rest from reference TRBV14 and TRBJ2-7, the complete variable domain is EAGVTQFPSHSVIEKGQTVTLRCDPISGHDNLYWYRRVMGKEIKFLLHFVKESKQDESGMPNNRFLAERTGGTYSTLKVQPAELEDSGVYFCASSHPARGLGSYEQYFGPGTRLTVT.

This chain joins TRBV10-3 and TRBJ2-1; 10 bases are a match to TRBD2. The length of the CDR3 is 17 residues. Germline V CDR1 and CDR2: ENHRY, SYGVKD. Trimming cost V 0 bases and J 8 bases; bases outside gene matches: 10. This chain's CDR3 is CAISESNAASGSHEQFF. Written as DNA, the CDR3 is TGTGCCATCAGTGAGTCGAACGCGGCTAGCGGGAGCCATGAGCAGTTCTTC.

The chain links TRBV5-1 to TRBJ2-7; D is possibly TRBD1 or TRBD2 (7 bases each). The CDR3 runs to 14 residues. Germline assignment: CDR1 SGHRS and CDR2 YFSETQ. The ends were cut back, 4 bases at V and 4 bases at J, with 15 bases in the middle. The CDR3: CASSLQGGGYEQYF. The DNA of the CDR3 is TGCGCCAGCAGCCTCCAGGGGGGGGGTTACGAGCAGTACTTC.

V and J are TRBV20-1 and TRBJ2-7, with D unresolved. Germline lookup yields CDR1 DFQATT and CDR2 SNEGSKA (reference sequence). Between the trimmed V and J ends, which lost 6 bases and 5 bases, there was a span of 20 bases. The CDR3 length is 14 residues. The CDR3 nucleotides read TGCAGTGCCCGGTCCGCGGTGGAGTTTAACGAGCAGTACTTC. Amino acid sequence: CSARSAVEFNEQYF.